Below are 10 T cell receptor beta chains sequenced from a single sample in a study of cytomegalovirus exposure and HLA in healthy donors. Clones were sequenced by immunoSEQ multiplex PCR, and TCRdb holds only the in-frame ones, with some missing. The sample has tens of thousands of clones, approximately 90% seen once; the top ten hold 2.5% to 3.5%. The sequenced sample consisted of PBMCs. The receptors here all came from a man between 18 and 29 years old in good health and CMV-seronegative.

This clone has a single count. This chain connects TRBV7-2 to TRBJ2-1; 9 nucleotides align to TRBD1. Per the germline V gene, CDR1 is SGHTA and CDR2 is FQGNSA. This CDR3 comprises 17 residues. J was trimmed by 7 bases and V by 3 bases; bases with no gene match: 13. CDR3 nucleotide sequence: TGTGCCAGCAGCTTCTACTCGACAGGGGGAAAGAGTAATGAGCAGTTCTTC. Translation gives CASSFYSTGGKSNEQFF.

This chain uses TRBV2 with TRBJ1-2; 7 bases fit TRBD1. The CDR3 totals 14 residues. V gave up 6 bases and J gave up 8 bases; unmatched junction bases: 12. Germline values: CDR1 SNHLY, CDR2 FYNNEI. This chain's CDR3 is CASSVTGTVSGYTF. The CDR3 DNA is TGTGCCAGCAGCGTAACCGGGACAGTGAGCGGCTACACCTTC.

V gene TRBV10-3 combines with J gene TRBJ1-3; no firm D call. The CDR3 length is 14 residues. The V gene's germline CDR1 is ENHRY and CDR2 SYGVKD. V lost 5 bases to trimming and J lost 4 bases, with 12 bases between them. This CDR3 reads CAISSPGDGNTIYF. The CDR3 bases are TGTGCCATCAGTTCCCCAGGCGACGGAAACACCATATATTTT.

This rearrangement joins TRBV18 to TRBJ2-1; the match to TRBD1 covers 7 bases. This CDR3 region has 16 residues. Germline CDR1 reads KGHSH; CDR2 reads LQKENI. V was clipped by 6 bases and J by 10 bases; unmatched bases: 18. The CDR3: CASSSLTGTAAGEQFF. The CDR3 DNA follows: TGTGCCAGCTCCTCCCTAACCGGGACAGCAGCCGGGGAGCAGTTCTTC.

CDR3 nucleotide sequence: TGTGCCAGCAGTGTCCCGCAACTAGCGGGAGAGACCTACGAGCAGTACTTC. Its protein is CASSVPQLAGETYEQYF. The chain carries TRBV28 and TRBJ2-7, with 11 positions matching TRBD2. In germline, CDR1 is MDHEN, CDR2 SYDVKM. V was pared by 5 bases and J by 2 bases, with 11 bases of the junction left unmatched. This CDR3 is 17 amino acids long.

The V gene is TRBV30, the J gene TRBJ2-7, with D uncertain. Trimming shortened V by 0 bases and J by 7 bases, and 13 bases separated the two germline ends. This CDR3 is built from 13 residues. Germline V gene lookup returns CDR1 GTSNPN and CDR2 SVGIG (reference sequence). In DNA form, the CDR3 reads TGTGCCTGGAGTGTAGCAGGATCCTTGGAGCAGTACTTC. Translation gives CAWSVAGSLEQYF. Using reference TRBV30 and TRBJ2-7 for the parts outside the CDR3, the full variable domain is SQTIHQWPATLVQPVGSPLSLECTVEGTSNPNLYWYRQAAGRGLQLLFYSVGIGQISSEVPQNLSASRPQDRQFILSSKKLLLSDSGFYLCAWSVAGSLEQYFGPGTRLTVT.

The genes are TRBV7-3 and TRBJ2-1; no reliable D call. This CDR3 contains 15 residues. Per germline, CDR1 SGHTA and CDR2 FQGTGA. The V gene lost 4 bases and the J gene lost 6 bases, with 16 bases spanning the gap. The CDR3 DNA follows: TGTGCCAGCAGCTCATATACTGGTTCTTCCAATGAGCAGTTCTTC. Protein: CASSSYTGSSNEQFF.

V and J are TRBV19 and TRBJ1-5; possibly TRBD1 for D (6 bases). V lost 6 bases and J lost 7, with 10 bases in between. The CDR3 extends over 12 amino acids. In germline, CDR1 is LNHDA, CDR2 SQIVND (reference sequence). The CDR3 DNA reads TGTGCCAGTAGGCAGGGGAAACAGCCCCAGCATTTT. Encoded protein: CASRQGKQPQHF. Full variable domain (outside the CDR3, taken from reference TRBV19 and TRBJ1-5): DGGITQSPKYLFRKEGQNVTLSCEQNLNHDAMYWYRQDPGQGLRLIYYSQIVNDFQKGDIAEGYSVSREKKESFPLTVTSAQKNPTAFYLCASRQGKQPQHFGDGTRLSIL.

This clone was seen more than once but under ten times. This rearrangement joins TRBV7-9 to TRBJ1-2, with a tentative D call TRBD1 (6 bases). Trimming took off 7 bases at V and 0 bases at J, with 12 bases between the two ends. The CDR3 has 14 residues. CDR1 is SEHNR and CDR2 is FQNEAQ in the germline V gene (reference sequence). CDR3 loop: CASTSDSPNYGYTF. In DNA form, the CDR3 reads TGTGCCAGCACCTCGGACAGCCCTAACTATGGCTACACCTTC.

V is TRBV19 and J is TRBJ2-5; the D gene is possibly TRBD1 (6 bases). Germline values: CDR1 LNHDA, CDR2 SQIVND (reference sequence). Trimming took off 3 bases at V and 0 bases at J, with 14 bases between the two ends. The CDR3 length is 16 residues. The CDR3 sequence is CASSIYRDTNQETQYF. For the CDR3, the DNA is TGTGCCAGTAGTATTTACCGGGACACTAACCAAGAGACCCAGTACTTC.